This T cell receptor beta chain derives from a study of regulatory T cells in long-lasting Graves disease. Study results and caveats: The number of shared public clonotypes was higher in persistent patients (fewer than 3,000) than new patients (approximately 1,000).

Regarding time point: newly diagnosed GD, antithyroid drugs for less than 3 months. Following extraction of RNA from PBMCs, that RNA was used to make the TCR library. Diagnoses of Graves' disease were made by American Thyroid Association guidelines. Germline V gene data show CDR1 as KGHDR and CDR2 as SFDVKD. Trimming took off 2 bases at V and 3 bases at J, with 4 bases between the two ends. CDR3 length equals 12 residues. Sequencing libraries for TCR beta were prepared with iRepertoire HTBI primers and Arm-PCR of CDR3 regions. TCRdb reprocessed the multiplex PCR reads via MiXCR and lists one record per CDR3 protein. The repertoire consists of about 200,000 distinct CDR3 sequences, with roughly 19% occurring once and the leading ten covering 12%. This clonotype was observed many times. Its antigen is unknown. This same sample was also part of a study on T cells in Graves' hyperthyroidism and ophthalmopathy.

This rearrangement joins TRBV24-1 to TRBJ2-7; unclear D gene. Sequencing was performed on peripheral blood mononuclear cells (PBMCs), taken at new diagnosis, from a patient treated with antithyroid drugs. This TCR was sampled from a woman aged 30 to 39 with Graves disease. CDR3 nucleotides: TGTGCCACCAGTGATTGGGGCTACGAGCAGTACTTC. Amino acids: CATSDWGYEQYF.